Listed here are 20 T cell receptor beta chains from one sample, sequenced in a study of OX40 agonist ivuxolimab in advanced cancers. Library creation used the immunoSEQ multiplex PCR assay. Entries here come from immuneACCESS through TCRdb and include only in-frame sequences with V and J called. Some clones fail to appear in such tables; in the studies checked, an unresolved V gene covers under half of the shortfall, and the cause of the remainder is unknown. This sample gives over 75,000 clones in total; about 89% of them show up just once. The top ten hold roughly 4.5% of the sample. The sample consisted of CD4+ or CD8+ T cells sorted from blood, taken in a trial of the OX40 agonist ivuxolimab. These receptors came from an adult with an advanced solid tumor such as melanoma, head and neck, liver or kidney cancer.

The chain is built from TRBV5-1 and TRBJ2-1; 9 nucleotides agree with TRBD2. Losses at the gene ends were 5 bases for V and 3 bases for J; bases not matched to a gene: 3. The length of the CDR3 is 14 residues. Germline V gene data show CDR1 as SGHRS and CDR2 as YFSETQ. CDR3 protein: CASRTSGNYNEQFF. CDR3 sequence (DNA): TGCGCCAGCAGGACTAGCGGAAACTACAATGAGCAGTTCTTC. Supplemented by reference TRBV5-1 and TRBJ2-1, the full variable domain reads KAGVTQTPRYLIKTRGQQVTLSCSPISGHRSVSWYQQTPGQGLQFLFEYFSETQRNKGNFPGRFSGRQFSNSRSEMNVSTLELGDSALYLCASRTSGNYNEQFFGPGTRLTVL.

The chain employs TRBV18 and TRBJ1-4; D gene ambiguous. Germline CDR1 and CDR2: KGHSH and LQKENI. Trimming took off 3 bases at V and 8 bases at J, with 13 bases between the two ends. The CDR3 spans 14 residues. The CDR3 spells CASSPSGLGEKLFF. As DNA, the CDR3 is TGTGCCAGCTCACCGTCCGGGTTGGGGGAAAAACTGTTTTTT.

The V call is TRBV15, the J call TRBJ1-3; the D gene is possibly TRBD1 (5 bases). The V end was cut by 8 bases, the J end by 8 bases, with 16 bases between. The CDR3 extends over 13 amino acids. Germline CDR1 is LNHNV and CDR2 is YYDKDF (reference sequence). CDR3 protein: CATGHLRGYTIYF. The CDR3 region has the DNA TGTGCCACCGGCCACTTACGGGGCTACACCATATATTTT.

This clone was observed a few times. V is TRBV28 and J is TRBJ2-7, with D uncertain. Per the germline V gene, CDR1 is MDHEN and CDR2 is SYDVKM. The CDR3 runs 11 residues. With 6 bases removed from V and 4 bases from J, the gap between germline ends came to 7 bases. In DNA form, the CDR3 reads TGTGCCAGCAGGGGGAATTACGAGCAGTACGTC. This translates into CASRGNYEQYV.

This sequence joins TRBV7-8 and TRBJ2-2; D is ambiguous. V lost 5 bases and J 5 bases, leaving 12 bases between the germline ends. There are 14 residues in the CDR3. Germline CDR1 reads SGHVS; CDR2 reads FQNEAQ. CDR3 DNA: TGTGCCAGCAGCCCCGTCGTCGGGACCGGGGAGCTGTTTTTT. Protein sequence: CASSPVVGTGELFF.

This chain's CDR3 is CASSPKTESSGNTIYF. CDR3 sequence (DNA): TGTGCCAGCAGCCCGAAGACTGAGAGCTCTGGAAACACCATATATTTT. This chain joins TRBV9 and TRBJ1-3; D unresolved. V lost 4 bases and J lost 0, with 14 bases in between. The CDR3 extends over 16 amino acids. Per the germline V gene, CDR1 is SGDLS and CDR2 is YYNGEE. The full variable domain, with the rest looked up from reference TRBV9 and TRBJ1-3, is DSGVTQTPKHLITATGQRVTLRCSPRSGDLSVYWYQQSLDQGLQFLIQYYNGEERAKGNILERFSAQQFPDLHSELNLSSLELGDSALYFCASSPKTESSGNTIYFGEGSWLTVV.

This rearrangement joins TRBV9 to TRBJ2-5; TRBD1 matches 10 bases. Looked up from germline, CDR1 is SGDLS and CDR2 is YYNGEE. The CDR3 totals 14 residues. The V gene end was trimmed by 4 bases and the J gene end by 4 bases; junction bases not matched to a gene: 4. CDR3 in DNA: TGTGCCAGCAGCCCCGGGACAGGGGTAGAGACCCAGTACTTC. This codes for CASSPGTGVETQYF.

This chain links TRBV30 with TRBJ1-1; 7 bases match TRBD1. The CDR3 sequence is 14 residues long. Germline V gene sequence: CDR1 GTSNPN, CDR2 SVGIG (reference sequence). After removal of 2 bases from V and 2 bases from J, the junction contained 5 bases not matched to a gene. The CDR3 DNA follows: TGTGCCTGGAGTATCACAGGGGTTAACACTGAAGCTTTCTTT. It specifies CAWSITGVNTEAFF.

The CDR3 DNA reads TGTGCCAGCAGTGACCCGAGGGGGGGCCACTCCTACGAGCAGTACGTC. Translation gives CASSDPRGGHSYEQYV. The rearrangement links TRBV6-4 to TRBJ2-7; the D gene is possibly TRBD2 (7 bases). Between the trimmed V and J ends, which lost 2 bases and 0 bases, there was a span of 14 bases. The CDR3 totals 16 residues. CDR1 and CDR2 (germline): MRHNA, SNTAGT.

This rearrangement joins TRBV7-8 to TRBJ2-1; D is uncertain. V was cut by 3 bases and J by 0 bases, with 12 bases left in between. The CDR3 contains 16 residues. CDR1 and CDR2 (germline): SGHVS, FQNEAQ. The CDR3: CASSFRANPSYNEQFF. The CDR3 DNA sequence: TGTGCCAGCAGCTTTAGAGCAAACCCCTCCTACAATGAGCAGTTCTTC.

This clone is a singleton in its sample. The rearrangement joins TRBV27 to TRBJ1-5; 9 nucleotides align to TRBD1. The CDR3 is made up of 14 amino acids. The V gene end was trimmed by 5 bases and the J gene end by 5 bases; junction bases not matched to a gene: 4. Germline V gene data show CDR1 as MNHEY and CDR2 as SMNVEV (reference sequence). This CDR3 is CASSRTGAYQPQHF. Written as DNA, the CDR3 is TGTGCCAGCAGTCGGACAGGGGCATATCAGCCCCAGCATTTT.

This clone was detected only once. This chain joins TRBV30 and TRBJ1-3; D not certain. This CDR3 is 12 amino acids long. V gave up 2 bases and J gave up 6 bases, with 8 bases separating them. Per germline, CDR1 GTSNPN and CDR2 SVGIG (reference sequence). CDR3: CAWSKSENTIYF. CDR3 bases: TGTGCCTGGAGTAAGTCAGAAAACACCATATATTTT.

The chain employs TRBV9 and TRBJ2-5, with 9 bases identical to TRBD2. The V gene's germline CDR1 is SGDLS and CDR2 YYNGEE. J lost 4 bases, V lost 1 base, and 2 bases had no gene match. This CDR3 comprises 14 residues. CDR3 DNA sequence: TGTGCCAGCAGCGTAAGCGGGAGGAGAGAGACCCAGTACTTC. Its translation: CASSVSGRRETQYF.

For this clone: Other DNA sequences in this sample translate to the same CDR3. The chain combines TRBV9 with TRBJ1-3; weak D call: TRBD1 (6 bases). Germline V CDR1 and CDR2: SGDLS, YYNGEE. This CDR3 contains 17 residues. The ends were cut back, 0 bases at V and 4 bases at J, with 17 bases in the middle. Here the CDR3 reads CASSVAAGEGRGNTIYF. CDR3 coding DNA: TGTGCCAGCAGCGTAGCGGCAGGGGAGGGTAGAGGAAACACCATATATTTT.

This clone was seen more than once but under ten times. The V call is TRBV9, the J call TRBJ2-5; no clear D gene. Between the trimmed V and J ends, which lost 4 bases and 1 base, there was a span of 11 bases. Germline V gives CDR1 SGDLS, CDR2 YYNGEE. The CDR3 runs to 14 residues. CDR3 sequence (DNA): TGTGCCAGCAGCAACGGACGGCCCCAAGAGACCCAGTACTTC. It specifies CASSNGRPQETQYF.

J is TRBJ1-2 and V is TRBV5-6; D uncertain. The CDR3 sequence is 13 residues long. V gave up 0 bases and J gave up 4 bases, with 7 bases separating them. Germline V gene lookup returns CDR1 SGHDT and CDR2 YYEEEE. The CDR3 loop is CASSLAAFYGYTF. Written as DNA, the CDR3 is TGTGCCAGCAGCTTGGCGGCCTTCTATGGCTACACCTTC.

V and J are TRBV7-2 and TRBJ2-3, with D hard to call. The V and J ends lost 1 base and 1 base respectively, with 6 bases between them. The V gene's germline CDR1 is SGHTA and CDR2 FQGNSA. This CDR3 has 14 amino acids. The CDR3 DNA reads TGTGCCAGCAGCTTAGTCGGCGGCACAGATACGCAGTATTTT. Translating it yields CASSLVGGTDTQYF. Combining the CDR3 with reference TRBV7-2 and TRBJ2-3 gives the whole variable domain GAGVSQSPSNKVTEKGKDVELRCDPISGHTALYWYRQSLGQGLEFLIYFQGNSAPDKSGLPSDRFSAERTGGSVSTLTIQRTQQEDSAVYLCASSLVGGTDTQYFGPGTRLTVL.

The chain employs TRBV2 and TRBJ1-5, with 10 positions matching TRBD1. Germline CDR1 SNHLY, CDR2 FYNNEI. V lost 6 bases to trimming and J lost 6 bases; unmatched junction nucleotides: 5. This CDR3 comprises 14 residues. CDR3 sequence reads: CASRDGTGVQPQHF. The CDR3 DNA reads TGTGCCAGCAGGGATGGGACAGGGGTTCAGCCCCAGCATTTT.

This clone came up once. The chain links TRBV6-6 to TRBJ1-2; 7 nucleotides line up with TRBD1. CDR1 MNHNY and CDR2 SVGAGI come from the germline V gene (reference sequence). The CDR3 has 14 residues. V gave up 5 bases and J gave up 5 bases; unmatched junction bases: 8. The CDR3 spells CASSPRQGWYGYTF. The CDR3 region has the DNA TGTGCCAGCAGTCCAAGACAGGGATGGTATGGCTACACCTTC.

The J gene is TRBJ2-2, the V gene TRBV9, with 7 bases matching TRBD2. The junction had 12 bases not matched to a gene; V was cut back by 6 bases and J by 1 base. There are 17 residues in the CDR3. Looked up from germline, CDR1 is SGDLS and CDR2 is YYNGEE. CDR3 nucleotides: TGTGCCAGCACCCCACGGGCTAGCGGCGTGAACACCGGGGAGCTGTTTTTT. It yields the protein CASTPRASGVNTGELFF.